The source of this T cell receptor (beta chain) is a study of monozygotic twins with cystic fibrosis. Germline V lookup: CDR1 LNHNV, CDR2 YYDKDF (reference sequence). Trimming took off 0 bases at V and 7 bases at J, with 4 bases between the two ends. The CDR3 consists of 12 residues. Libraries were prepared by immunoSEQ multiplex PCR; TCRdb keeps only in-frame clonotypes and omits some of them. The table shows about 9,600 clones, with roughly nine tenths occurring only once. Findings and caveats of the study: J usage was most co-twin-similar in 8 of 16 pairs, V in 13. No link emerged between shared CDR3 counts and age, concordance or severity. Nucleotide-identical clonotype sharing was significantly higher within monozygotic CF twin pairs than between unrelated CF individuals.

A few counts support this clone. The antigen remains undetermined. This clonotype originated in a boy younger than 10 with cystic fibrosis. The rearrangement uses TRBV15 and TRBJ1-5; unclear D gene. Sequences were obtained from blood. CDR3 residues: CATSRDLQPQHF. CDR3 bases: TGTGCCACCAGCAGAGATTTACAGCCCCAGCATTTT.